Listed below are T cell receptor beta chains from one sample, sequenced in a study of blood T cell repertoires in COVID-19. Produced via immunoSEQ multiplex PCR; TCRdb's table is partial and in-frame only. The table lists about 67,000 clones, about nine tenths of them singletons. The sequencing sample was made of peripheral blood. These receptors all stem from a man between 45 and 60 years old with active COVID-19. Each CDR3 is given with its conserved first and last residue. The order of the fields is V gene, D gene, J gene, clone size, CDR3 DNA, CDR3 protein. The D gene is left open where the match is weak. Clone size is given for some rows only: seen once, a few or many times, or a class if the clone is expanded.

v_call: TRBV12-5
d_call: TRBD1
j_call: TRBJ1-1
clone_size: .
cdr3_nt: TGTGCTAGAGACAGGGGCGTGCTAGGGAACACTGAAGCTTTCTTT
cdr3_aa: CARDRGVLGNTEAFF

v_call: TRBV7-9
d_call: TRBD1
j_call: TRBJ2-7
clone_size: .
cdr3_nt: TGTGCCAGCAGCCCCCCTACCGGCGGACAGGGGGCTGGGGAGCAGTACTTC
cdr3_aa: CASSPPTGGQGAGEQYF

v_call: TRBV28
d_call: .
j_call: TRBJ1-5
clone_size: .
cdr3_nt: TGTGCCAGCAGTTTAGTGGAGTTCGGCAATCAGCCCCAGCATTTT
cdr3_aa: CASSLVEFGNQPQHF

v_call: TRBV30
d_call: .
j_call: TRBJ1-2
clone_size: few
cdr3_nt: TGTGCCTACGTCGCGGTTCGCGGCTACACCTTC
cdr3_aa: CAYVAVRGYTF

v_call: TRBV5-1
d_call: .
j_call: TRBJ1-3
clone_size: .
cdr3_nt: TGCGCCAGCAGCTCTTCCACGGGCTCTGGAAACACCATATATTTT
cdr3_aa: CASSSSTGSGNTIYF

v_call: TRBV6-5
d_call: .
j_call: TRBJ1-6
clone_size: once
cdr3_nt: TGTGCCAGCAGAATACAGGGTTTTTATTCACCCCTCCACTTT
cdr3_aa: CASRIQGFYSPLHF

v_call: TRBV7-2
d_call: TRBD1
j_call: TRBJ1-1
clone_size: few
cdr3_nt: TGTGCCAGCAGAAAGACAGGGGGCACTGAAGCTTTCTTT
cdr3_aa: CASRKTGGTEAFF

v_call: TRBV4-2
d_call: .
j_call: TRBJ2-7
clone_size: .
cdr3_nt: TGTGCCAGCAGCCAAGCGGGATACGAGCAGTACTTC
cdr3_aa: CASSQAGYEQYF

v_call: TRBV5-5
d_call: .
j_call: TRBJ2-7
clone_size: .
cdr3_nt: TGTGCCAGTAGAGGACAGAGGGAGCAGTACTTC
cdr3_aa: CASRGQREQYF

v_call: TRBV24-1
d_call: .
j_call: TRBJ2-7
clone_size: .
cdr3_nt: TGTGCCACCAGTCCCCCGGGAGATACTTACGAGCAGTACTTC
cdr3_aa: CATSPPGDTYEQYF

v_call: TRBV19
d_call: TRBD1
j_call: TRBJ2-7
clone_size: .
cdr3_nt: TGTGCCAGTAGTATCGGGACAGGGCCCTACGAGCAGTACTTC
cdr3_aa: CASSIGTGPYEQYF

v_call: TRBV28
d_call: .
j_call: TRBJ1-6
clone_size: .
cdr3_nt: TGTGCCAGCAGCCCTCCCCCGGGGGAGGAGCGCGGATCACCCCTCCACTTT
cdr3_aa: CASSPPPGEERGSPLHF

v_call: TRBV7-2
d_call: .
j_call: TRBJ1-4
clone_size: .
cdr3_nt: TGTGCCAGCAGCTTACCCCCCTACCGCGAAAAACTGTTTTTT
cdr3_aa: CASSLPPYREKLFF

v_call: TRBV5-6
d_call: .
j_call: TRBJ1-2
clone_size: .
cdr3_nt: TGTGCCAGCCTGCGGGGGAAGGGTAACTATGGCTACACCTTC
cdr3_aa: CASLRGKGNYGYTF

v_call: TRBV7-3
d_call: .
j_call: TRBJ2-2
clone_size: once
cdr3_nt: TGTGCCAGCAGCTTAACCCCCACCGGGGGGCGGTTGTCCGGGGAGCTGTTTTTT
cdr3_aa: CASSLTPTGGRLSGELFF

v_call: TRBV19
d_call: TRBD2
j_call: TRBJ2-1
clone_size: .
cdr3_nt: TGTGCCAGTAGTATAGTGTATGGCGGGAGTAACGATGAGCAGTTCTTC
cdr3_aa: CASSIVYGGSNDEQFF

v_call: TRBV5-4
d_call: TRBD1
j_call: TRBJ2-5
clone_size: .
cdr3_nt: TGTGCCAGCAGTGTGGGACAGGGTAAGACCCAGTACTTC
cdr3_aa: CASSVGQGKTQYF

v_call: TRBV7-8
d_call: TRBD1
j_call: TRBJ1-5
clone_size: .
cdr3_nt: TGTGCCAGCAGCACCCAGGGGGGCAGGAACAATCAGCCCCAGCATTTT
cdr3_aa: CASSTQGGRNNQPQHF

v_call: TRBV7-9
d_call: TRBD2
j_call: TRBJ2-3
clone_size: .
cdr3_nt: TGTGCCAGCAGCTTTAGCGGGGGGTACACAGATACGCAGTATTTT
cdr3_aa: CASSFSGGYTDTQYF

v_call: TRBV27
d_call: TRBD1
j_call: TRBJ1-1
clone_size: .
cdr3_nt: TGTGCCAGCAGTTTGTCCAGGGGGGTAGCGGTGGACACTGAAGCTTTCTTT
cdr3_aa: CASSLSRGVAVDTEAFF

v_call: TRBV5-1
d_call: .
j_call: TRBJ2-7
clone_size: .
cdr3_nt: TGCGCCAGCAGCTTGGCGGCAGGGAACCACTACGAGCAGTACTTC
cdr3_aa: CASSLAAGNHYEQYF

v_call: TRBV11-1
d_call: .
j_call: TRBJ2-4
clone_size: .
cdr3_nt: TGTGCCAGCAGCGAACAAGCCAAAAACATTCAGTACTTC
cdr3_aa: CASSEQAKNIQYF

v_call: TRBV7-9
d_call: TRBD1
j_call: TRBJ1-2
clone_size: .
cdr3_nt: TGTGCCAGCAGCGTTTGGGGACAGGGGGCAACTGGTATTGGCTACACCTTC
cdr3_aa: CASSVWGQGATGIGYTF

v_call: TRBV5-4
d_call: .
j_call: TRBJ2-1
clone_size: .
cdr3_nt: TGTGCCAGCAGTTTAGCCTTGGGAGGTCTCTACAATGAGCAGTTCTTC
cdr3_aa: CASSLALGGLYNEQFF

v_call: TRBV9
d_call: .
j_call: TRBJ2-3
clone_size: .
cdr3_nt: TGTGCCAGCAGCGTTGGCGGGAGCACAGATACGCAGTATTTT
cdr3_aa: CASSVGGSTDTQYF

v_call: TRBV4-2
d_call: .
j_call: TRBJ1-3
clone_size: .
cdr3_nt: TGTGCCAGCAGCCAAGCGGAAGTGGGGGCGCGAGGAAACACCATATATTTT
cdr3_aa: CASSQAEVGARGNTIYF

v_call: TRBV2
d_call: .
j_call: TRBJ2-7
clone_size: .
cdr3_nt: TGTGCCAGTGAGCTAGGGGACTATCAACGCAGGGGATACGAGCAGTACTTC
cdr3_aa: CASELGDYQRRGYEQYF

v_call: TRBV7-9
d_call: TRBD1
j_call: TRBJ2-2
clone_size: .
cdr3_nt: TGTGCCAGCAGACCGTCCTACGGGACAGGGGACACCGGGGAGCTGTTTTTT
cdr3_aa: CASRPSYGTGDTGELFF

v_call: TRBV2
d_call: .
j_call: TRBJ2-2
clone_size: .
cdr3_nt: TGTGCCAGCACCGAGGCCGCCTCAAAAATGAACACCGGGGAGCTGTTTTTT
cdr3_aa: CASTEAASKMNTGELFF

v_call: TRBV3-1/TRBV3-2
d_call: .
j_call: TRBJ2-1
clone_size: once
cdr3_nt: TGTGCCAGCAGCCAAGTTGGGGCACCAATACAACAGTTCTTC
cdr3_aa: CASSQVGAPIQQFF

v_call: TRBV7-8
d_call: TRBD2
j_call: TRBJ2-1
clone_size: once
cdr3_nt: TGTGCCAGCAGCGTCCCGGGACTAGCGGGGAATGAGCAGTTCTTC
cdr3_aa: CASSVPGLAGNEQFF

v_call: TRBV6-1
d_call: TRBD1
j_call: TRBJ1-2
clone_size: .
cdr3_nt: TGTGCCAGCAGTGACGTCCATCGGGGACAGGACTATGGCTACACCTTC
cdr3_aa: CASSDVHRGQDYGYTF

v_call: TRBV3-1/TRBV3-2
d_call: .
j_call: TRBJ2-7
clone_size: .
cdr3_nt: TGTGCCAGCAGCCAAGCGGTCTACGAGCAGTACTTC
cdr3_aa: CASSQAVYEQYF

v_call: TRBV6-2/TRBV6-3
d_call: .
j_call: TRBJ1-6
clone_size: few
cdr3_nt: TGTGCCAGCAGTTACAAGATATACGGTTCACCCCTCCACTTT
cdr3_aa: CASSYKIYGSPLHF

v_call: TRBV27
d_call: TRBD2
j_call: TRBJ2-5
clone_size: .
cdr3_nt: TGTGCCAGCAGTTTATCCGCGACTAGCGGCAGGTACCAAGAGACCCAGTACTTC
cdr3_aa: CASSLSATSGRYQETQYF

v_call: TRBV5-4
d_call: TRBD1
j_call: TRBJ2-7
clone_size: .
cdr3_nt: TGTGCCAGCAGCGTAGGACAGGGACTTAGCGAGCAGTACTTC
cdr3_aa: CASSVGQGLSEQYF

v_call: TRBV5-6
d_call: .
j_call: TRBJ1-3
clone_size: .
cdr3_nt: TGTGCCAGCAGCTTTTTACAGGGTAGTGCGGGAAACACCATATATTTT
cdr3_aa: CASSFLQGSAGNTIYF

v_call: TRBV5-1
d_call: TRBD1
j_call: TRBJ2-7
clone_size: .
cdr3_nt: TGCGCCAGCAGCCCAGGCAGGCAGGGGGCCTACGAGCAGTACTTC
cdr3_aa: CASSPGRQGAYEQYF

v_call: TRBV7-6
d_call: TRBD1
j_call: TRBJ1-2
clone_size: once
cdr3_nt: TGTGCCAGCAGCTTATTCTCAACAGGGGCCCGAGGCTACACCTTC
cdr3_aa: CASSLFSTGARGYTF

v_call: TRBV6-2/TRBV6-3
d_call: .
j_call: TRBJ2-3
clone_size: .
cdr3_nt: TGTGCCAGCAGTCGCACAGGGGCCGGGAGTGGGACAGATACGCAGTATTTT
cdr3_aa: CASSRTGAGSGTDTQYF

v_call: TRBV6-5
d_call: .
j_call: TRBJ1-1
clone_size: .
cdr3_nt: TGTGCCAGCAGTTACGGCGGTACCGTGATGAACACTGAAGCTTTCTTT
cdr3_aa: CASSYGGTVMNTEAFF

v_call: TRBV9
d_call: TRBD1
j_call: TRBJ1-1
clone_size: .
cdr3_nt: TGTGCCAGCAGCCCACAGACAGGGGGGGACACTGAAGCTTTCTTT
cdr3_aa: CASSPQTGGDTEAFF

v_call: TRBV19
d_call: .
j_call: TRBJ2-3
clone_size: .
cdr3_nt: TGTGCCAGTTCCGGGACTCGGTTTGGGCAGTATTTT
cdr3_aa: CASSGTRFGQYF

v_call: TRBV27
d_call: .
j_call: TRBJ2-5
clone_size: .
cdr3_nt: TGTGCCAGCAGTTCCATCTCAGAAACGTGGGAGACCCAGTACTTC
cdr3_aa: CASSSISETWETQYF

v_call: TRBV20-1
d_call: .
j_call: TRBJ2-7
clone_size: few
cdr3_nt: TGCAGTGCCACAGGGTCCTACGAGCAGTACTTC
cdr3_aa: CSATGSYEQYF

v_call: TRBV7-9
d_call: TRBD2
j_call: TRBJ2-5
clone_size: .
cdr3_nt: TGTGCCAGCAGCGTCCACCCGGATCAGCGGGGGGCGGTGGAGACCCAGTACTTC
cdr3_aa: CASSVHPDQRGAVETQYF

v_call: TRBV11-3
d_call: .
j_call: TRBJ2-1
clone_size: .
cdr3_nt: TGTGCCAGCAGCCGAAGAGGGAATGAGCAGTTCTTC
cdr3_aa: CASSRRGNEQFF

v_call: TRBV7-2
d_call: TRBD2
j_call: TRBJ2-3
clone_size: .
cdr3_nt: TGTGCCAGCAGCTTATGGCCGATGCGGGAGTTAACAGATACGCAGTATTTT
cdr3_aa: CASSLWPMRELTDTQYF